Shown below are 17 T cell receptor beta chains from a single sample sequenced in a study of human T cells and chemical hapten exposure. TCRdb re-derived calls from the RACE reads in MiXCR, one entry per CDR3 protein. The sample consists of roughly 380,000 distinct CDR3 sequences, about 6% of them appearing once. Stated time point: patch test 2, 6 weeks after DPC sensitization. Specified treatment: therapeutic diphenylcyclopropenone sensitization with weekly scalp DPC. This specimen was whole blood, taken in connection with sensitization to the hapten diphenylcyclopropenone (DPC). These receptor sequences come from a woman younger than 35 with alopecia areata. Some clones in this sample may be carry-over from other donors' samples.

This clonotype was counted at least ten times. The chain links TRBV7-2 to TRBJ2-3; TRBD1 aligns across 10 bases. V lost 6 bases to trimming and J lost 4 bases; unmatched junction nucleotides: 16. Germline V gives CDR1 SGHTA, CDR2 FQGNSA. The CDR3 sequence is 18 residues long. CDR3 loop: CASRSREPGQGNPDTQYF. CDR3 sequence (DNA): TGTGCCAGCAGGTCGCGCGAACCGGGACAGGGGAATCCAGATACGCAGTATTTT.

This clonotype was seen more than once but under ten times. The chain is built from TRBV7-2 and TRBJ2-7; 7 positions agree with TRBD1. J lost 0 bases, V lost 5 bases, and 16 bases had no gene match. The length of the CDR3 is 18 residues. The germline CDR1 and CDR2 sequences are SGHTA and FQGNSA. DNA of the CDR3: TGTGCCAGCAGCCCCCGGGCGCGAGGGGGCTATGCCTCCTACGAGCAGTACTTC. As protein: CASSPRARGGYASYEQYF.

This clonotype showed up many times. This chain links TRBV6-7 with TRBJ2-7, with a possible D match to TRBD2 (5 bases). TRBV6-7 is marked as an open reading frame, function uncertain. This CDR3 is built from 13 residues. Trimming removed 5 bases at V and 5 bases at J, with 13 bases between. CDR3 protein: CASSARLAHEQYF. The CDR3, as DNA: TGTGCCAGCAGTGCCCGTCTAGCCCACGAGCAGTACTTC.

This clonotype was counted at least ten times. CDR3 sequence: CASSPRTVNEQFF. The CDR3 DNA sequence: TGTGCCAGCAGTCCGCGGACGGTCAATGAGCAGTTCTTC. The chain carries TRBV6-5 and TRBJ2-1; D is unclear. V was trimmed by 5 bases and J by 6 bases, leaving 11 bases between them. The CDR3 extends over 13 amino acids. Germline assignment: CDR1 MNHEY and CDR2 SVGAGI.

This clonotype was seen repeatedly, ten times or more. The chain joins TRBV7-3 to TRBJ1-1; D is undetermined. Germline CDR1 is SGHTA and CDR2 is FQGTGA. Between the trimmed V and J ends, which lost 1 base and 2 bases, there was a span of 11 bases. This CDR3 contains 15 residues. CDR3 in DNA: TGTGCCAGCAGCTTAATCCGACCCCGAAACACTGAAGCTTTCTTT. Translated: CASSLIRPRNTEAFF.

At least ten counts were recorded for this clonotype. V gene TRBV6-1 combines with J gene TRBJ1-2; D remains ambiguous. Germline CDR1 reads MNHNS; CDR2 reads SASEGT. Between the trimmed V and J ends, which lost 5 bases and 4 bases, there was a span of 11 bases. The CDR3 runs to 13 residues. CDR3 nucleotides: TGTGCCAGCAGTTTTGACCGATTCTATGGCTACACCTTC. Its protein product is CASSFDRFYGYTF.

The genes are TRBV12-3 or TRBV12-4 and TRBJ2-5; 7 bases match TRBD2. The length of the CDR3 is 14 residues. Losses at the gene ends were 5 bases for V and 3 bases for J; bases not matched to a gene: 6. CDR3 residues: CASSPGLGEETQYF. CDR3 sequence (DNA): TGTGCCAGCAGTCCCGGACTAGGGGAAGAGACCCAGTACTTC.

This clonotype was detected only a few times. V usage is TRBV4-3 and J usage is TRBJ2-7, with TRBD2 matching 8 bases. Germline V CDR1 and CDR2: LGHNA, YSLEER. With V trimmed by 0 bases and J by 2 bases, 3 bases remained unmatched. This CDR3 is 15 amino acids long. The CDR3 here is CASSQDSGAAYEQYF. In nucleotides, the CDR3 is TGCGCCAGCAGCCAAGATAGCGGGGCCGCCTACGAGCAGTACTTC.

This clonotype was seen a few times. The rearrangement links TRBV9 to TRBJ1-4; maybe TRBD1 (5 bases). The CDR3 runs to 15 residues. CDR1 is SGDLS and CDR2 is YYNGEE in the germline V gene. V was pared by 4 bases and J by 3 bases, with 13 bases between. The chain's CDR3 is CASSPDRFANEKLFF. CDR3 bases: TGTGCCAGCAGCCCTGACAGATTTGCTAATGAAAAACTGTTTTTT.

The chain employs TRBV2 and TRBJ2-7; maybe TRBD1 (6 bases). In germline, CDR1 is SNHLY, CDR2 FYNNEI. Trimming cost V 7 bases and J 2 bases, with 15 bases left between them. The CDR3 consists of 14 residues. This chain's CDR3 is CASNIEKGAYEQYF. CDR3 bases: TGTGCCAGCAATATTGAGAAGGGGGCCTACGAGCAGTACTTC. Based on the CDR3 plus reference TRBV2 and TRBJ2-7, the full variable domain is EPEVTQTPSHQVTQMGQEVILRCVPISNHLYFYWYRQILGQKVEFLVSFYNNEISEKSEIFDDQFSVERPDGSNFTLKIRSTKLEDSAMYFCASNIEKGAYEQYFGPGTRLTVT.

In DNA, the CDR3 is TGTGCCAGCAGGGGGACAGGGATGAGCAATCAGCCCCAGCATTTT. The encoded protein is CASRGTGMSNQPQHF. The chain couples TRBV2 to TRBJ1-5; 9 bases are shared with TRBD1. Germline V CDR1 and CDR2: SNHLY, FYNNEI. This CDR3 comprises 15 residues. J was trimmed by 1 base and V by 6 bases; bases with no gene match: 4.

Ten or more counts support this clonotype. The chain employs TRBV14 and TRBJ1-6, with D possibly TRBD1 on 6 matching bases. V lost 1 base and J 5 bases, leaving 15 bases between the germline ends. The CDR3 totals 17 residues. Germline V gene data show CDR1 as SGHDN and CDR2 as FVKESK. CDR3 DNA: TGTGCCAGCAGCCAAGTAGGGGGAATCGGCCATAATTCACCCCTCCACTTT. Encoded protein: CASSQVGGIGHNSPLHF.

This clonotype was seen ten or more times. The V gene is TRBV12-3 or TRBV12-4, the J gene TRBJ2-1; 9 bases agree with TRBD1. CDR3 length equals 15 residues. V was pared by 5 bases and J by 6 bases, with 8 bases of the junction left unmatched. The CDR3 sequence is CASSLPGQGVNEQFF. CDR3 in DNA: TGTGCCAGCAGTCTTCCGGGACAGGGTGTCAATGAGCAGTTCTTC.

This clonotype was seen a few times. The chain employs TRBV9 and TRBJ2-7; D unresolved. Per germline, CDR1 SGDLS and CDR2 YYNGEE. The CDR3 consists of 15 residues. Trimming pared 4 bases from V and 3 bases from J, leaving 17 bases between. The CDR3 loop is CASSPHETQLYEQYF. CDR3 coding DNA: TGTGCCAGCAGCCCCCATGAGACCCAACTCTACGAGCAGTACTTC.

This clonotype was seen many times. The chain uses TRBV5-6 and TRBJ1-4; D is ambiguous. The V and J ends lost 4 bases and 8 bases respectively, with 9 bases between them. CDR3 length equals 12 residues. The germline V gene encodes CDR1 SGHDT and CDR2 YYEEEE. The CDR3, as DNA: TGTGCCAGCAGCACCCCCCAGGAAAAACTGTTTTTT. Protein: CASSTPQEKLFF.

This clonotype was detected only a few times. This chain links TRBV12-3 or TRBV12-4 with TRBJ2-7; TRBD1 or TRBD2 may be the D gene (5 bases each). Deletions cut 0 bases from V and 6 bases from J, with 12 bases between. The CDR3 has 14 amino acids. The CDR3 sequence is CASSLAGALTEQYF. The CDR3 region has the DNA TGTGCCAGCAGTTTAGCCGGGGCGCTGACCGAGCAGTACTTC.

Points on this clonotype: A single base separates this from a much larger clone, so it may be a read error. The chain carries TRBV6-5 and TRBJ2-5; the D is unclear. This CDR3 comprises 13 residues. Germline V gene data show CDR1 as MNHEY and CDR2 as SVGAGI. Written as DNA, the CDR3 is TGTACCAGCACCCCATGGGGAAGCGAGACCCAGTACTTC. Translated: CTSTPWGSETQYF.